This T cell receptor beta chain was captured by sequencing in a study of low-dose radiotherapy and immunotherapy resistance in tumors. The wider study: Cyclophosphamide went in intravenously at 200 mg/m2 every two weeks, one day before radiation and immunotherapy. Patients' oral aspirin dose was 300 mg daily across four cycles from cycle 1 day 1.

J lost 4 bases, V lost 5 bases, and 15 bases had no gene match. The CDR3 sequence is 17 residues long. The germline V gene has CDR1 MDHEN and CDR2 SYDVKM. Gene-specific TRAV and TRBV primers were used for first-strand cDNA, covering alpha and beta chains. Amplification of TCRs used a constant-region primer and V-primer adapter for about 21 PCR cycles. The mRNA that was isolated underwent amplification by in vitro transcription. TCRdb ran MiXCR on the reads and lists one entry per CDR3 protein. In the table there are about 12,000 distinct CDR3 sequences, approximately 73% of which are singletons. The V call is TRBV28, the J call TRBJ2-3, with TRBD1 matching 7 bases. This sequence originates from a human donor with advanced metastatic prostate, ovarian, gallbladder or colorectal cancer (not recorded which). This table probably holds off-target reads from a library built for another chain. In DNA form, the CDR3 reads TGTGCCAGCAGTCCCTCGGGAAGGGGGCAGGTTGCAGATACGCAGTATTTT. This gives the protein CASSPSGRGQVADTQYF.